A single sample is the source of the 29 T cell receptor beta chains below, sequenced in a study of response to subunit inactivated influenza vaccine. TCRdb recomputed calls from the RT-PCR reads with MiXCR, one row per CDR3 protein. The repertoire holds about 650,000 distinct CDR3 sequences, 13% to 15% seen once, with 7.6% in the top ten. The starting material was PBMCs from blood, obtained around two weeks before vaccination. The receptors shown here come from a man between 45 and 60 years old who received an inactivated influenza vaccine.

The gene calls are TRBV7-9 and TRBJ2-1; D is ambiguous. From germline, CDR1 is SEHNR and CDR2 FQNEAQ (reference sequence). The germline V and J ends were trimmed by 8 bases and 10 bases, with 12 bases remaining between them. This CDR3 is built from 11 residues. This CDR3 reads CASGQAREQFF. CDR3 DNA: TGTGCCAGCGGTCAAGCGCGGGAGCAGTTCTTC.

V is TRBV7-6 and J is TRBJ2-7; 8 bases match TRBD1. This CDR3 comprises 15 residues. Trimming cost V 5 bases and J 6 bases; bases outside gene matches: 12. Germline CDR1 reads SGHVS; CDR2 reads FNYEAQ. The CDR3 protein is CASSPTGGTPTEQYF. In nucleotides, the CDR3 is TGTGCCAGCAGCCCTACAGGGGGTACGCCGACCGAGCAGTACTTC.

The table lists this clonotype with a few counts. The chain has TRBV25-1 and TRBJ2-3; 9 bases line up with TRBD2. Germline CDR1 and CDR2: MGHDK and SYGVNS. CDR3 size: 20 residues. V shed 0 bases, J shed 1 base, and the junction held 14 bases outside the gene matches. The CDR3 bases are TGTGCCAGCAGTGAATATACCCGGACTAGCGTTGCTCTAGGCACAGATACGCAGTATTTT. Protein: CASSEYTRTSVALGTDTQYF. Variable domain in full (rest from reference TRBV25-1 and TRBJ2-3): EADIYQTPRYLVIGTGKKITLECSQTMGHDKMYWYQQDPGMELHLIHYSYGVNSTEKGDLSSESTVSRIRTEHFPLTLESARPSHTSQYLCASSEYTRTSVALGTDTQYFGPGTRLTVL.

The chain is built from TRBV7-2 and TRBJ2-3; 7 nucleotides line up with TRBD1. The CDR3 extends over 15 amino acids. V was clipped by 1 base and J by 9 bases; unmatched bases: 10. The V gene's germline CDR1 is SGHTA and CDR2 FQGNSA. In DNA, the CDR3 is TGTGCCAGCAGCTTAGACGACAGGGTAGCCCGCACGCAGTATTTT. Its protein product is CASSLDDRVARTQYF.

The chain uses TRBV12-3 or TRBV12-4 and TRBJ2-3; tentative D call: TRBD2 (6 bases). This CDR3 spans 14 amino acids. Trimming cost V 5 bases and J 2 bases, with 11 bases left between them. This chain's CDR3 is CASSPGTHTDTQYF. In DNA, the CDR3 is TGTGCCAGCAGTCCCGGGACTCACACAGATACGCAGTATTTT.

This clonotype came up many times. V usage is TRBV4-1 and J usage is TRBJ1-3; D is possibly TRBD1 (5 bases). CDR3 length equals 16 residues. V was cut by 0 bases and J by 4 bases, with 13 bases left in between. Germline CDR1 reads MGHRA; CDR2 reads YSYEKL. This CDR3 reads CASSQEGLGTGNTIYF. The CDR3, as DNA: TGCGCCAGCAGCCAAGAGGGGTTGGGGACCGGAAACACCATATATTTT.

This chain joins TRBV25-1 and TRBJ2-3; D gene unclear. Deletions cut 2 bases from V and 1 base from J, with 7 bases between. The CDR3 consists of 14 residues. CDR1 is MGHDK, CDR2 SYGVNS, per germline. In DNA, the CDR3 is TGTGCCAGCAGTGAAGCAAGCGGCACAGATACGCAGTATTTT. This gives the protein CASSEASGTDTQYF.

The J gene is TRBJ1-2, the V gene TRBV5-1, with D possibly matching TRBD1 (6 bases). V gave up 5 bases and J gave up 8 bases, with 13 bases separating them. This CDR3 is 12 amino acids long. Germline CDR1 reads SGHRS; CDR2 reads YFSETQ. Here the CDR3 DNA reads TGCGCCAGCAGAGCGGGGGGCCGAGGCTACACCTTC. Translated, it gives CASRAGGRGYTF.

Here the CDR3 DNA reads TGCAGTGCTAGAGATGAGACTATCCTCGTTACCTACGAGCAGTACTTC. Translation: CSARDETILVTYEQYF. The chain carries TRBV20-1 and TRBJ2-7; weak D call: TRBD2 (5 bases). Trimming left V 0 bases short and J 2 bases short, with 17 bases between. The germline V gene has CDR1 DFQATT and CDR2 SNEGSKA (reference sequence). The CDR3 loop spans 16 amino acids.

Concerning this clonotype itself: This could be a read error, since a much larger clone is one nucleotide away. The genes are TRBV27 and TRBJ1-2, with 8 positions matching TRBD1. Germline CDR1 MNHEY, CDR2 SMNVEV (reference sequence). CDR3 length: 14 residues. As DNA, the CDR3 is TGTACCAGCAGTAGGGACAGGCGAACATATGGCTACACCTTC. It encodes CTSSRDRRTYGYTF.

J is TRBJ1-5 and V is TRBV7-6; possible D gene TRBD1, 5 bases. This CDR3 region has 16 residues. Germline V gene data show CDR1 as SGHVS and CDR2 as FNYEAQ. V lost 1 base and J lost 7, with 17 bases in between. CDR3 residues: CASSLGQGVKGQPQHF. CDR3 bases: TGTGCCAGCAGCTTAGGTCAAGGGGTGAAGGGACAGCCCCAGCATTTT.

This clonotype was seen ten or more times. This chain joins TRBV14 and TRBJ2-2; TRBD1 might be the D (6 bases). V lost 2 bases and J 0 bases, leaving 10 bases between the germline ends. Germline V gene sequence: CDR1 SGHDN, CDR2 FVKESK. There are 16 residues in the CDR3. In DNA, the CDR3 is TGTGCCAGCAGCCAACATGACAGGACGAACACCGGGGAGCTGTTTTTT. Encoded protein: CASSQHDRTNTGELFF.

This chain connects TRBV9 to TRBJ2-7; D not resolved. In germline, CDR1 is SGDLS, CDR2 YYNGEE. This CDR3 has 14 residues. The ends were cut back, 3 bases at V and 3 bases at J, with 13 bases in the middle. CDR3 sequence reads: CASSAQNQDYEQYF. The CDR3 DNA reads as TGTGCCAGCAGCGCACAAAACCAGGACTACGAGCAGTACTTC.

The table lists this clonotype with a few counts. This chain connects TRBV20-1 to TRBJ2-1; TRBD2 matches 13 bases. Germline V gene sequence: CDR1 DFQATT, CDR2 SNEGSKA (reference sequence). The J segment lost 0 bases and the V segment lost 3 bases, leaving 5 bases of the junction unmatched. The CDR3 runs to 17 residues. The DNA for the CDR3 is TGCAGTGCTAGGACTAGCGGGAGGCCTTACTCCTACAATGAGCAGTTCTTC. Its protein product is CSARTSGRPYSYNEQFF.

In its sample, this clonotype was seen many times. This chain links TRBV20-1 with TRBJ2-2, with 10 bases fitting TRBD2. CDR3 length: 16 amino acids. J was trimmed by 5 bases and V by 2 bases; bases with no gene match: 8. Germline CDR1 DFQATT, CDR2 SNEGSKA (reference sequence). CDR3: CSARFSGRAGTGELFF. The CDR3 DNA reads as TGCAGTGCTAGATTCAGCGGGAGGGCGGGAACCGGGGAGCTGTTTTTT.

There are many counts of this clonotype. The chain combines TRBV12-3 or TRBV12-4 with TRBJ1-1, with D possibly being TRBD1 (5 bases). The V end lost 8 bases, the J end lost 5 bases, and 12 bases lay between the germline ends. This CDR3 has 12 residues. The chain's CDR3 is CASPGGGTEAFF. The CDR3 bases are TGTGCCAGCCCCGGGGGAGGGACTGAAGCTTTCTTT.

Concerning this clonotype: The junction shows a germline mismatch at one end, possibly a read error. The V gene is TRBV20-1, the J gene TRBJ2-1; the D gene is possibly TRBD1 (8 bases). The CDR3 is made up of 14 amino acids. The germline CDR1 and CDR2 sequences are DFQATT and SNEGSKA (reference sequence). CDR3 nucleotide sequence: TGCAGTGCTGCTACAGGGGGGGGCTACAATGAGCAGTGCTTC. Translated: CSAATGGGYNEQCF.

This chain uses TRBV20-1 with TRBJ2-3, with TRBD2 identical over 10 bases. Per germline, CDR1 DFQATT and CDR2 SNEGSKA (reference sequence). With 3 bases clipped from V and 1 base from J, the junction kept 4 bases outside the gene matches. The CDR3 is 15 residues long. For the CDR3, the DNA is TGCAGTGCTAGTGTCGGGACTAGCGGCACAGATACGCAGTATTTT. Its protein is CSASVGTSGTDTQYF.

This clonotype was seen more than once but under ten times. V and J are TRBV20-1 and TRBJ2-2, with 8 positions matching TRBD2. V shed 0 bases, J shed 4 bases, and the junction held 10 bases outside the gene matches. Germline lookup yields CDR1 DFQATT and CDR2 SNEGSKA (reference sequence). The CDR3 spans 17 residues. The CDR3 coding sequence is TGCAGTGCTAGAGATCTCCGGGGGGGGCCTCGCACCGGGGAGCTGTTTTTT. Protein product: CSARDLRGGPRTGELFF.

The CDR3 coding sequence is TGTGCCAGCAGTTACCCGACAAACCTGAACACTGAAGCTTTCTTT. This translates into CASSYPTNLNTEAFF. The rearrangement joins TRBV6-2 or TRBV6-3 to TRBJ1-1, with no clear D. The CDR3 spans 15 residues. Germline CDR1 is MNHEY and CDR2 is SVGEGT. V was cut by 2 bases and J by 0 bases, with 10 bases left in between.

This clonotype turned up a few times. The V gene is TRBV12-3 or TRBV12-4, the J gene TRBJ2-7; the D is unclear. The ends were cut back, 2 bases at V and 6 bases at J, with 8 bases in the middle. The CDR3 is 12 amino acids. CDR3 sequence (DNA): TGTGCCAGCAGTTTAAATTCCCCCGAGCAGTACTTC. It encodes CASSLNSPEQYF.

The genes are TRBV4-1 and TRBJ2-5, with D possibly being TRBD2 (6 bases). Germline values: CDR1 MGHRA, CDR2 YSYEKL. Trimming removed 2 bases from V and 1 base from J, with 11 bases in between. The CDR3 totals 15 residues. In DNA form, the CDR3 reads TGCGCCAGCAGCCAATTGGGGGGAATCCAAGAGACCCAGTACTTC. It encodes CASSQLGGIQETQYF.

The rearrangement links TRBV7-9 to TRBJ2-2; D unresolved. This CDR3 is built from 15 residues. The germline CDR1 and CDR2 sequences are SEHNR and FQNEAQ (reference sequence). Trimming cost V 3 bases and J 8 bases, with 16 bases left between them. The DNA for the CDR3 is TGTGCCAGCAGCTTCCGACAACCATCTTTGGGGGAGCTGTTTTTT. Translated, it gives CASSFRQPSLGELFF.

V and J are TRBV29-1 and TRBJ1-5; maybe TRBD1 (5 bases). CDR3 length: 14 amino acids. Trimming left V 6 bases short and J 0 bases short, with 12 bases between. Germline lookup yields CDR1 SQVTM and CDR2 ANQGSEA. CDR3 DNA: TGCAGCGTATTAGAAGGGGATAGCAATCAGCCCCAGCATTTT. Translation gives CSVLEGDSNQPQHF. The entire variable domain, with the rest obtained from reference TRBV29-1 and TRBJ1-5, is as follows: SAVISQKPSRDICQRGTSLTIQCQVDSQVTMMFWYRQQPGQSLTLIATANQGSEATYESGFVIDKFPISRPNLTFSTLTVSNMSPEDSSIYLCSVLEGDSNQPQHFGDGTRLSIL.

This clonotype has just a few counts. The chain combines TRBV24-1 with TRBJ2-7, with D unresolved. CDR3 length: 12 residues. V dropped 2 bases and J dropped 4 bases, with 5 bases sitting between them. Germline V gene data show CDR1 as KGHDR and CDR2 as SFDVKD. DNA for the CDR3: TGTGCCACCAGTGATTCCGATTACGAGCAGTACTTC. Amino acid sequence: CATSDSDYEQYF.

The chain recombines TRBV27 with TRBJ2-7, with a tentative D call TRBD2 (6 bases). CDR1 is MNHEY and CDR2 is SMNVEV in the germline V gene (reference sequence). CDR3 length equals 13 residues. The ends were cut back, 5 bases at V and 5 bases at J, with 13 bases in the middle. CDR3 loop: CASSIGRINEQYF. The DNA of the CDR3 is TGTGCCAGCAGTATAGGGAGGATTAACGAGCAGTACTTC.

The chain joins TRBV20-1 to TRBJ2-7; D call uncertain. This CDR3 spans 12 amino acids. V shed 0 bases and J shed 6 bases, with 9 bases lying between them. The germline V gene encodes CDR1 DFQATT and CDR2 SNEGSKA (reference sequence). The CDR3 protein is CSARDYLGEQYF. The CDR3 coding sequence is TGCAGTGCTAGAGATTATTTGGGCGAGCAGTACTTC.

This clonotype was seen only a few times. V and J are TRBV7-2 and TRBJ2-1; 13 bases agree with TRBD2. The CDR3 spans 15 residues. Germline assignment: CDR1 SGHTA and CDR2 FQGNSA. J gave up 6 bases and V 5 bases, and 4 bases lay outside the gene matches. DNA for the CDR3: TGTGCCAGCAGCACGGGGACTAGCGGGATCAATGAGCAGTTCTTC. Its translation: CASSTGTSGINEQFF.

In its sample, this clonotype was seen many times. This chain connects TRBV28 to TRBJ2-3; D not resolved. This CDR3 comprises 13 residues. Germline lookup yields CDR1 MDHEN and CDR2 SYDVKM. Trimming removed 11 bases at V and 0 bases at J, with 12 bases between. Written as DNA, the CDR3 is TGTGCCGTCCGGGTCCCAAGCACAGATACGCAGTATTTT. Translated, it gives CAVRVPSTDTQYF.